The 21 T cell receptor beta chains below were found in one sample sequenced in a study of low-dose radiotherapy and immunotherapy resistance in tumors. Alpha and beta chains were covered, as first-strand cDNA relied on TRAV- and TRBV-specific primers. TCR amplification ran approximately 20 PCR cycles using constant-region and V-primer adapter primers. TCRdb redid the calling of the reads with MiXCR, one entry per CDR3 protein. The repertoire includes approximately 91,000 distinct CDR3 sequences, roughly 19% of them detected once, and about 13% sits in the top ten. The time point denotes: after trial treatment. The sample's treatment: LDRT plus nivolumab, ipilimumab, low-dose cyclophosphamide and aspirin (RACIN trial). The material sequenced was PBMCs, taken after low-dose radiotherapy plus immunotherapy. The receptor set was obtained from a female donor with ovarian cancer.

In this sample, this clonotype turned up many times. This chain connects TRBV5-1 to TRBJ2-2; tentative D call: TRBD1 (5 bases). Trimming took 4 bases from V and 6 from J, leaving 16 bases between them. The germline V gene encodes CDR1 SGHRS and CDR2 YFSETQ. The length of the CDR3 is 15 residues. DNA for the CDR3: TGCGCCAGCAGCCCGACAGTGGGGTATGCCGGGGAGCTGTTTTTT. This translates into CASSPTVGYAGELFF.

There are many counts of this clonotype. The chain combines TRBV3-1 with TRBJ2-3; D call uncertain. Trimming pared 0 bases from V and 6 bases from J, leaving 10 bases between. The CDR3 loop spans 14 amino acids. The V gene's germline CDR1 is LGHDT and CDR2 YNNKEL (reference sequence). In DNA, the CDR3 is TGTGCCAGCAGCCAAGATTGGGTAGGTGATACGCAGTATTTT. Translation gives CASSQDWVGDTQYF.

In its sample, this clonotype was seen many times. The chain links TRBV3-1 to TRBJ2-3; tentative D call: TRBD2 (5 bases). Between the trimmed V and J ends, which lost 1 base and 2 bases, there was a span of 16 bases. This CDR3 is 17 amino acids long. Germline V gene sequence: CDR1 LGHDT, CDR2 YNNKEL (reference sequence). CDR3 in DNA: TGTGCCAGCAGCCAAGGACGAGGGCCACCGCCCACAGATACGCAGTATTTT. Translating gives CASSQGRGPPPTDTQYF.

This clonotype was seen repeatedly, ten times or more. This chain joins TRBV10-3 and TRBJ2-7; no reliable D call. The CDR3 consists of 18 residues. Germline V CDR1 and CDR2: ENHRY, SYGVKD. Deletions cut 6 bases from V and 2 bases from J, with 26 bases between. The CDR3 sequence is CAISEFQVPLSSAYEQYF. The CDR3 bases are TGTGCCATCAGCGAATTCCAGGTCCCCCTCTCCTCGGCCTACGAGCAGTACTTC.

This clonotype showed up many times. The V and J genes are TRBV6-2 or TRBV6-3 and TRBJ2-7; D call uncertain. Germline V gene data show CDR1 as MNHEY and CDR2 as SVGEGT. V gave up 4 bases and J gave up 3 bases, with 10 bases separating them. This CDR3 has 13 amino acids. The CDR3 region is CASSSDFLYEQYF. CDR3 in DNA: TGTGCCAGCAGTTCCGACTTCCTCTACGAGCAGTACTTC.

This clonotype was found a few times. The V call is TRBV2, the J call TRBJ2-3; 7 nucleotides line up with TRBD1. The CDR3 totals 16 residues. V shed 5 bases and J 3 bases; nucleotides not matched to a gene: 11. Per germline, CDR1 SNHLY and CDR2 FYNNEI. CDR3 DNA: TGTGCCAGCAGTCAAACAGGGGCTGAATATACAGATACGCAGTATTTT. It encodes CASSQTGAEYTDTQYF.

This clonotype was observed many times. This rearrangement joins TRBV6-6 to TRBJ1-1, with D uncertain. V was cut by 2 bases and J by 0 bases, with 7 bases left in between. The CDR3 has 14 amino acids. Germline V gives CDR1 MNHNY, CDR2 SVGAGI (reference sequence). CDR3 DNA sequence: TGTGCCAGCAGTTACGCCGGCATGAACACTGAAGCTTTCTTT. Its protein product is CASSYAGMNTEAFF.

This clonotype was seen repeatedly, ten times or more. The J gene is TRBJ2-1, the V gene TRBV20-1; 16 nucleotides line up with TRBD2. Losses at the gene ends were 6 bases for V and 3 bases for J; bases not matched to a gene: 5. The CDR3 spans 16 residues. Germline V gives CDR1 DFQATT, CDR2 SNEGSKA (reference sequence). CDR3 bases: TGCAGTGCCTCGGGACTAGCGGGGGGGCTCTACAATGAGCAGTTCTTC. Its translation is CSASGLAGGLYNEQFF.

On this clonotype itself: A far larger clone is just one base off, so this is likely a read error. CDR3 coding DNA: TGTGCCAGCAGAGGGGGCTACAATGAGCAGTACTTC. Translation gives CASRGGYNEQYF. This chain connects TRBV28 to TRBJ2-7; TRBD1 aligns across 7 bases. The CDR3 totals 12 residues. V was pared by 6 bases and J by 7 bases, with 6 bases of the junction left unmatched. Per the germline V gene, CDR1 is MDHEN and CDR2 is SYDVKM. Looking up the rest from reference TRBV28 and TRBJ2-7 gives the full variable domain: DVKVTQSSRYLVKRTGEKVFLECVQDMDHENMFWYRQDPGLGLRLIYFSYDVKMKEKGDIPEGYSVSREKKERFSLILESASTNQTSMYLCASRGGYNEQYFGPGTRLTVT.

This clonotype was detected many times. The CDR3 region is CASSSAGGASAGEQFF. DNA for the CDR3: TGTGCCAGCAGTTCAGCCGGGGGAGCATCAGCGGGGGAGCAGTTCTTC. V gene TRBV6-2 or TRBV6-3 combines with J gene TRBJ2-1; the match to TRBD2 covers 7 bases. Germline CDR1 and CDR2: MNHEY and SVGEGT. Losses at the gene ends were 4 bases for V and 10 bases for J; bases not matched to a gene: 16. This CDR3 comprises 16 residues.

On this clonotype itself: With a far larger clone one base away, a read error is the likely cause. This chain links TRBV5-1 with TRBJ2-7; no reliable D call. The CDR3 totals 14 residues. V was shortened by 0 bases and J by 7 bases, with 14 bases between the two germline ends. In germline, CDR1 is SGHRS, CDR2 YFSETQ. CDR3 DNA sequence: TGCGCCAGCAGCTTGGTCCAGCTCTTCGATGAGCAGTACTTC. It is translated as CASSLVQLFDEQYF.

Remarks on this clonotype: Because the CDR3's place on the DNA is in doubt, the DNA is left out and the CDR3 is given as listed by TCRdb. This chain connects TRBV21-1 to TRBJ1-4; whether TRBD1, the table's D call, matches the DNA was not checked. TRBV21-1 is listed as a pseudogene. The CDR3 comprises 16 residues, both ends counted. This CDR3 is CASSKAGTDNEKLFFF.

This clonotype was found many times. V usage is TRBV6-2 or TRBV6-3 and J usage is TRBJ1-2; a possible D gene is TRBD1 (6 bases). The V end was cut by 5 bases, the J end by 6 bases, with 19 bases between. The CDR3 is 15 amino acids. Germline lookup yields CDR1 MNHEY and CDR2 SVGEGT. The CDR3 DNA reads as TGTGCCAGCAGTCGCTCGGGGGGCGGACCAGATGGCTACACCTTC. Protein sequence: CASSRSGGGPDGYTF.

This clonotype was recorded at least ten times. V is TRBV25-1 and J is TRBJ1-2; no clear D. The V gene lost 6 bases and the J gene lost 8 bases, with 16 bases spanning the gap. The CDR3 runs 13 residues. Germline CDR1 is MGHDK and CDR2 is SYGVNS. The CDR3 loop is CASRRNPAGGYTF. For the CDR3, the DNA is TGTGCCAGCAGGAGGAACCCGGCGGGAGGCTACACCTTC.

The rearrangement uses TRBV5-1 and TRBJ2-1, with D uncertain. Germline loops: CDR1 SGHRS, CDR2 YFSETQ. This CDR3 has 13 residues. V was trimmed by 0 bases and J by 5 bases, leaving 6 bases between them. DNA of the CDR3: TGCGCCAGCAGCTTGGCCAGCCACAATGAGCAGTTCTTC. Its translation is CASSLASHNEQFF.

This clonotype has more than one count but fewer than ten. The chain uses TRBV4-3 and TRBJ2-5; TRBD1 aligns across 12 bases. Germline V gives CDR1 LGHNA, CDR2 YSLEER. V trimming: 1 base; J trimming: 5 bases; junction bases outside the gene matches: 5. There are 16 residues in the CDR3. The CDR3 here is CASSQAGTGGGETQYF. CDR3 DNA: TGCGCCAGCAGCCAAGCCGGGACAGGGGGCGGGGAGACCCAGTACTTC.

There are many counts of this clonotype. J is TRBJ2-2 and V is TRBV9; tentatively, D is TRBD1 (6 bases). Deletions cut 0 bases from V and 4 bases from J, with 10 bases between. This CDR3 region has 15 residues. CDR1 and CDR2 (germline): SGDLS, YYNGEE. The CDR3 loop is CASSVARGFTGELFF. Here the CDR3 DNA reads TGTGCCAGCAGCGTAGCAAGGGGGTTCACCGGGGAGCTGTTTTTT.

This clonotype has at least ten counts. The CDR3 reads CAWSVPASGPYEQYF. Here the CDR3 DNA reads TGTGCCTGGAGTGTACCGGCTAGCGGTCCCTACGAGCAGTACTTC. The V call is TRBV30, the J call TRBJ2-7, with TRBD2 matching 7 bases. V was pared by 0 bases and J by 2 bases, with 7 bases of the junction left unmatched. The germline V gene has CDR1 GTSNPN and CDR2 SVGIG (reference sequence). The CDR3 runs 15 residues.

Concerning this clonotype itself: A far larger clone is off by one base, so a read error is likely. The chain joins TRBV7-2 to TRBJ2-1; 10 bases align to TRBD1. This CDR3 is built from 15 residues. J was trimmed by 10 bases and V by 1 base; bases with no gene match: 7. Looked up from germline, CDR1 is SGHTA and CDR2 is FQGNSA. CDR3 sequence (DNA): TGTGCCAGCAGCTTAGGACAGGGGGCAACCTACGAGCAGTTCTTC. Translated, it gives CASSLGQGATYEQFF.

This clonotype was recorded at least ten times. This chain uses TRBV2 with TRBJ2-1; no definite D call. Germline CDR1 reads SNHLY; CDR2 reads FYNNEI. This CDR3 has 14 residues. The V end lost 1 base, the J end lost 9 bases, and 13 bases lay between the germline ends. The CDR3 protein is CASSEVRGESEQFF. CDR3 DNA sequence: TGTGCCAGCAGTGAAGTCCGAGGAGAGAGTGAGCAGTTCTTC.

This clonotype was seen just once. J is TRBJ2-1 and V is TRBV5-1, with no clear D. The germline gives CDR1 SGHRS, CDR2 YFSETQ. Trimming cost V 0 bases and J 6 bases, with 7 bases left between them. The CDR3 consists of 13 residues. In DNA, the CDR3 is TGCGCCAGCAGCTTGGACCGGGTCAATGAGCAGTTCTTC. It is translated as CASSLDRVNEQFF.